The 7 T cell receptor beta chains reported below all come from one sample, sequenced in a study of shared clonotypes between healthy human individuals. Generated by immunoSEQ multiplex PCR, the TCRdb table keeps only in-frame clones and is missing some. The sample includes roughly 2.4 million clones, approximately 96% seen only once; the top ten take roughly 0.13%. The sequenced sample was naive CD4+ T cells sorted from blood. Stated subset: CD45RA+ positively selected. All receptors come from a man aged 18 to 30 in good health.

The chain combines TRBV4-3 with TRBJ2-7, with TRBD1 matching 9 bases. The J segment lost 6 bases and the V segment lost 4 bases, leaving 1 base of the junction unmatched. Germline CDR1 is LGHNA and CDR2 is YSLEER. This CDR3 is built from 12 residues. CDR3 nucleotide sequence: TGCGCCAGCAGCCGGACAGGGGCCGAGCAGTACTTC. Translation: CASSRTGAEQYF.

The V call is TRBV5-4, the J call TRBJ2-3; D is uncertain. V lost 3 bases and J lost 3, with 8 bases in between. There are 13 residues in the CDR3. Germline assignment: CDR1 SGHNT and CDR2 YYREEE (reference sequence). CDR3 in amino acids: CASSWVGTDTQYF. Here the CDR3 DNA reads TGTGCCAGCAGCTGGGTGGGGACAGATACGCAGTATTTT.

The rearrangement uses TRBV5-6 and TRBJ2-5; the match to TRBD1 covers 7 bases. The CDR3 has 16 residues. V shed 5 bases, J shed 0 bases, and the junction held 10 bases outside the gene matches. Germline CDR1 is SGHDT and CDR2 is YYEEEE. CDR3 sequence: CASSNGQEKNQETQYF. CDR3 nucleotide sequence: TGTGCCAGCAGTAACGGACAGGAGAAGAACCAAGAGACCCAGTACTTC.

In its sample, this clone was seen once. The chain carries TRBV5-6 and TRBJ1-4; D ambiguous. V gave up 2 bases and J gave up 8 bases, with 13 bases separating them. CDR1 SGHDT and CDR2 YYEEEE come from the germline V gene. This CDR3 is 14 amino acids long. CDR3 in amino acids: CASSLQAVREKLFF. DNA for the CDR3: TGTGCCAGCAGCTTACAAGCGGTTCGGGAAAAACTGTTTTTT.

The chain carries TRBV9 and TRBJ2-2; 13 positions agree with TRBD2. CDR3 size: 17 residues. Germline lookup yields CDR1 SGDLS and CDR2 YYNGEE. V trimming: 1 base; J trimming: 4 bases; junction bases outside the gene matches: 4. The CDR3 loop is CASSVTSGRAGTGELFF. Written as DNA, the CDR3 is TGTGCCAGCAGCGTAACTAGCGGGAGGGCGGGCACCGGGGAGCTGTTTTTT.

The rearrangement links TRBV5-4 to TRBJ2-3; TRBD2 agrees at 10 bases. Germline V lookup: CDR1 SGHNT, CDR2 YYREEE (reference sequence). This CDR3 has 15 residues. J gave up 7 bases and V 0 bases, and 5 bases lay outside the gene matches. The chain's CDR3 is CASSLGSSGGYTQYF. Here the CDR3 DNA reads TGTGCCAGCAGCTTGGGTAGTAGCGGGGGGTATACGCAGTATTTT.

The chain couples TRBV9 to TRBJ1-4; TRBD1 agrees at 10 bases. V lost 0 bases, J lost 8 bases, and 4 bases stayed unmatched. CDR3 length equals 15 residues. Germline V gives CDR1 SGDLS, CDR2 YYNGEE. CDR3: CASSVEGQGNEKLFF. The CDR3 DNA is TGTGCCAGCAGCGTAGAGGGACAGGGGAACGAAAAACTGTTTTTT. The variable domain in full, with the rest retrieved from reference TRBV9 and TRBJ1-4, is DSGVTQTPKHLITATGQRVTLRCSPRSGDLSVYWYQQSLDQGLQFLIQYYNGEERAKGNILERFSAQQFPDLHSELNLSSLELGDSALYFCASSVEGQGNEKLFFGSGTQLSVL.